These 30 T cell receptor beta chains were all obtained from the same sample, sequenced in a study of blood T cells in healthy people across ages. Through a sample-barcoded 5' primer and a J-beta primer mix, a second PCR was run for roughly 6 to 11 cycles. TCRdb reanalysed the 5' RACE reads using MiXCR and keeps one entry per CDR3 protein. The sample lists about 2 million distinct CDR3 sequences, less than 50% occurring once. Sample: blood. The source is a woman between 40 and 55 years old in good health.

This clonotype was seen many times. The chain employs TRBV20-1 and TRBJ2-7; no clear D gene. The length of the CDR3 is 13 residues. Trimming stripped 7 bases from V and 0 bases from J, with 13 bases between. Germline V gene lookup returns CDR1 DFQATT and CDR2 SNEGSKA (reference sequence). CDR3 sequence: CSVGRRSSYEQYF. Written as DNA, the CDR3 is TGCAGTGTCGGAAGGCGCAGCTCCTACGAGCAGTACTTC.

Only a few counts were recorded for this clonotype. Written as DNA, the CDR3 is TGCAGTGCTAGTGGGGGGATTAATGAAAAACTGTTTTTT. This translates into CSASGGINEKLFF. This rearrangement joins TRBV20-1 to TRBJ1-4; D perhaps matches TRBD1 (5 bases). CDR3 length: 13 amino acids. Trimming stripped 3 bases from V and 4 bases from J, with 9 bases between. Germline V gene sequence: CDR1 DFQATT, CDR2 SNEGSKA (reference sequence).

This rearrangement joins TRBV6-1 to TRBJ2-1, with D unclear. The CDR3 extends over 12 amino acids. Germline V gene data show CDR1 as MNHNS and CDR2 as SASEGT. The germline V and J ends were trimmed by 6 bases and 8 bases, with 11 bases remaining between them. This CDR3 is CASRAISDEQFF. DNA for the CDR3: TGTGCCAGCAGGGCCATTTCTGATGAGCAGTTCTTC.

The V and J genes are TRBV7-9 and TRBJ1-1; D gene ambiguous. V was cut by 2 bases and J by 2 bases, with 9 bases left in between. CDR1 and CDR2 from the germline V gene are SEHNR and FQNEAQ (reference sequence). The CDR3 is 14 residues long. CDR3 in amino acids: CASSLSSVNTEAFF. The CDR3 DNA reads TGTGCCAGCAGCTTAAGTTCGGTTAACACTGAAGCTTTCTTT.

This clonotype was counted a few times. This sequence joins TRBV7-2 and TRBJ2-1, with TRBD2 matching over 7 bases. V lost 5 bases and J lost 2; bases outside the gene matches: 6. The CDR3 covers 15 residues. Per the germline V gene, CDR1 is SGHTA and CDR2 is FQGNSA. The CDR3 region is CASSPSLATYNEQFF. The CDR3 nucleotides read TGTGCCAGCAGCCCCTCACTAGCGACCTACAATGAGCAGTTCTTC.

This clonotype has more than one count but fewer than ten. CDR3 DNA sequence: TGCGCCAGCAGCTCCTCCTGGGCTAGCGGGGGGTACAATGAGCAGTTCTTC. The encoded protein is CASSSSWASGGYNEQFF. The rearrangement links TRBV5-1 to TRBJ2-1; TRBD2 matches 11 bases. Trimming at V came to 3 bases and at J to 4 bases, leaving 9 bases not matched to a gene. The CDR3 is 17 amino acids. The germline gives CDR1 SGHRS, CDR2 YFSETQ.

The genes are TRBV6-5 and TRBJ1-6; no firm D call. Germline assignment: CDR1 MNHEY and CDR2 SVGAGI. There are 15 residues in the CDR3. V dropped 0 bases and J dropped 5 bases, with 8 bases sitting between them. The CDR3 bases are TGTGCCAGCAGTTACTCCAACAGAAATAATTCACCCCTCCACTTT. Encoded protein: CASSYSNRNNSPLHF.

The chain carries TRBV4-3 and TRBJ2-3; 8 bases line up with TRBD2. V was clipped by 1 base and J by 2 bases; unmatched bases: 5. This CDR3 comprises 16 residues. From germline, CDR1 is LGHNA and CDR2 YSLEER. CDR3 coding DNA: TGCGCCAGCAGCCAAGGCGGCGGGGGGTACACAGATACGCAGTATTTT. It codes for CASSQGGGGYTDTQYF.

This clonotype occurred once. The chain recombines TRBV28 with TRBJ2-1; D possibly matches TRBD1 or TRBD2 (5 bases each). Germline CDR1 MDHEN, CDR2 SYDVKM. CDR3 length: 14 amino acids. V lost 7 bases and J 7 bases, leaving 17 bases between the germline ends. The DNA for the CDR3 is TGTGCCAGCACCGTGGGACGGTTCCCTAATGAGCAGTTCTTC. Its protein product is CASTVGRFPNEQFF.

Concerning this clonotype: This could be a read error, since a much larger clone is one nucleotide away. V gene TRBV11-2 combines with J gene TRBJ2-1, with 11 bases matching TRBD2. V lost 5 bases, J lost 7 bases, and 4 bases stayed unmatched. The CDR3 extends over 14 amino acids. The V gene's germline CDR1 is SGHAT and CDR2 FQNNGV. CDR3 sequence (DNA): TGTGCCAGCAGCCAGACTAGCGGGGAAAATGAGCAGTTCTTC. Protein sequence: CASSQTSGENEQFF. Combining the CDR3 with reference TRBV11-2 and TRBJ2-1 gives the whole variable domain EAGVAQSPRYKIIEKRQSVAFWCNPISGHATLYWYQQILGQGPKLLIQFQNNGVVDDSQLPKDRFSAERLKGVDSTLKIQPAKLEDSAVYLCASSQTSGENEQFFGPGTRLTVL.

The chain uses TRBV18 and TRBJ1-2; 12 bases line up with TRBD1. V lost 5 bases, J lost 6 bases, and 13 bases stayed unmatched. There are 17 residues in the CDR3. The germline V gene has CDR1 KGHSH and CDR2 LQKENI. CDR3 region: CASSTGTGGASPDGYTF. The CDR3 DNA is TGTGCCAGCTCAACCGGGACAGGGGGCGCAAGTCCAGATGGCTACACCTTC.

This clonotype came up once. V is TRBV7-2 and J is TRBJ2-1; D perhaps matches TRBD2 (6 bases). The germline CDR1 and CDR2 sequences are SGHTA and FQGNSA. V lost 7 bases and J 4 bases, leaving 17 bases between the germline ends. The CDR3 covers 15 residues. CDR3: CASTRPGLGYNEQFF. DNA of the CDR3: TGTGCCAGCACCCGGCCGGGACTGGGGTACAATGAGCAGTTCTTC.

The chain couples TRBV7-2 to TRBJ1-4; D is undetermined. V shed 5 bases and J shed 4 bases, with 8 bases lying between them. The CDR3 loop spans 13 amino acids. CDR1 SGHTA and CDR2 FQGNSA come from the germline V gene. The CDR3 protein is CASSAMFNEKLFF. The CDR3 DNA reads TGTGCCAGCAGCGCCATGTTTAATGAAAAACTGTTTTTT.

The V call is TRBV7-9, the J call TRBJ2-1; TRBD2 aligns across 13 bases. V lost 6 bases and J lost 4; bases outside the gene matches: 6. Germline lookup yields CDR1 SEHNR and CDR2 FQNEAQ (reference sequence). The CDR3 consists of 16 residues. The CDR3: CASRRTSGGFYNEQFF. The CDR3 DNA reads as TGTGCCAGCAGGAGGACTAGCGGGGGCTTTTACAATGAGCAGTTCTTC.

The J gene is TRBJ2-3, the V gene TRBV20-1; 8 bases align to TRBD2. Per germline, CDR1 DFQATT and CDR2 SNEGSKA (reference sequence). The V segment lost 3 bases and the J segment 3 bases; nucleotides outside the gene matches: 8. The CDR3 has 15 amino acids. The DNA of the CDR3 is TGCAGTGCTAGCCTACTAGCGGCGGCGACAGATACGCAGTATTTT. Encoded protein: CSASLLAAATDTQYF.

The sample holds one count of this clonotype. The chain has TRBV5-1 and TRBJ2-1; 10 bases are a match to TRBD2. Trimming at V came to 2 bases and at J to 8 bases, leaving 7 bases not matched to a gene. Germline loops: CDR1 SGHRS, CDR2 YFSETQ. The CDR3 spans 15 residues. CDR3 sequence: CASSLGLAGVDEQFF. The CDR3 DNA reads as TGCGCCAGCAGCTTAGGCCTAGCGGGAGTTGATGAGCAGTTCTTC.

J is TRBJ2-5 and V is TRBV4-2; no clear D gene. The CDR3 length is 13 residues. CDR1 and CDR2 (germline): LGHNA, YNFKEQ. Trimming pared 0 bases from V and 11 bases from J, leaving 13 bases between. CDR3 in amino acids: CASSQEATSGQYF. CDR3 DNA sequence: TGTGCCAGCAGCCAAGAGGCCACGAGTGGGCAGTACTTC.

The genes are TRBV20-1 and TRBJ2-7, with 8 bases identical to TRBD1. Germline loops: CDR1 DFQATT, CDR2 SNEGSKA (reference sequence). The CDR3 contains 15 residues. The J segment lost 3 bases and the V segment lost 2 bases, leaving 9 bases of the junction unmatched. In DNA, the CDR3 is TGCAGTGCTAGACAAGGCCGGGACAGGCTCTACGAGCAGTACTTC. It yields the protein CSARQGRDRLYEQYF.

The V gene is TRBV6-6, the J gene TRBJ2-5, with D perhaps TRBD2 (7 bases). Trimming removed 3 bases from V and 0 bases from J, with 11 bases in between. The CDR3 totals 15 residues. Germline CDR1 is MNHNY and CDR2 is SVGAGI (reference sequence). The CDR3 loop is CASSYAGAYQETQYF. The CDR3 nucleotides are TGTGCCAGCAGTTATGCGGGGGCCTACCAAGAGACCCAGTACTTC.

This clonotype was counted a few times. This sequence joins TRBV4-3 and TRBJ2-3, with 9 bases identical to TRBD1. The length of the CDR3 is 19 residues. The junction had 11 bases not matched to a gene; V was cut back by 1 base and J by 0 bases. CDR1 and CDR2 from the germline V gene are LGHNA and YSLEER. The CDR3 DNA reads as TGCGCCAGCAGCCAAGTCCCGGGACAGGGTACTCGGAGCACAGATACGCAGTATTTT. It yields the protein CASSQVPGQGTRSTDTQYF.

This sequence joins TRBV7-2 and TRBJ2-4; TRBD2 might be the D (5 bases). The J call may be mistaken, given a closer DNA end match to TRBJ2-5. The CDR3 totals 17 residues. Germline CDR1 is SGHTA and CDR2 is FQGNSA. CDR3 nucleotides: TGTGCCAGCAGCCCCATTGTTTTTGGGCTGGGGAGAGAGACCCAGTACTTC. Translation: CASSPIVFGLGRETQYF.

The chain has TRBV6-5 and TRBJ2-5; TRBD2 agrees at 12 bases. Per the germline V gene, CDR1 is MNHEY and CDR2 is SVGAGI. Trimming cost V 4 bases and J 6 bases; bases outside gene matches: 6. The CDR3 sequence is 15 residues long. CDR3 nucleotides: TGTGCCAGCAGTTCCCGGACTAGCGGGGCAAAGACCCAGTACTTC. This gives the protein CASSSRTSGAKTQYF.

CDR3 amino acids: CASSLAGPSGPGTDTQYF. The CDR3 DNA reads as TGTGCCAGCAGCTTGGCCGGACCTTCGGGACCCGGCACAGATACGCAGTATTTT. The gene calls are TRBV5-5 and TRBJ2-3; the D call may be TRBD1 or TRBD2 (5 bases each). The CDR3 length is 18 residues. V gave up 0 bases and J gave up 1 base, with 18 bases separating them. In germline, CDR1 is SGHKS, CDR2 YYEKEE (reference sequence).

There are a few counts of this clonotype. The chain uses TRBV27 and TRBJ2-1; D is undetermined. Germline assignment: CDR1 MNHEY and CDR2 SMNVEV (reference sequence). This CDR3 has 13 amino acids. Trimming took off 2 bases at V and 6 bases at J, with 8 bases between the two ends. In DNA form, the CDR3 reads TGTGCCAGCAGTTTAGGCAGGACCAATGAGCAGTTCTTC. Its translation is CASSLGRTNEQFF.

This chain connects TRBV28 to TRBJ2-4; D unclear. CDR3 length: 17 residues. Trimming took 4 bases from V and 0 from J, leaving 16 bases between them. The germline V gene has CDR1 MDHEN and CDR2 SYDVKM. The CDR3 coding sequence is TGTGCCAGCAGTTCCCCTAGGGCAGACGTAGCCAAAAACATTCAGTACTTC. The encoded protein is CASSSPRADVAKNIQYF.

The chain links TRBV27 to TRBJ2-1; 8 bases are a match to TRBD1. The CDR3 length is 14 residues. Germline values: CDR1 MNHEY, CDR2 SMNVEV (reference sequence). Unmatched junction bases numbered 8, after V lost 5 bases and J lost 8 bases. As DNA, the CDR3 is TGTGCCAGCAGTGGACAGGGTTTCCCTGATGAGCAGTTCTTC. Residues: CASSGQGFPDEQFF.

The V and J genes are TRBV7-3 and TRBJ2-4; a possible D gene is TRBD2 (5 bases). Trimming removed 8 bases at V and 0 bases at J, with 11 bases between. Germline-derived CDR1 and CDR2 are SGHTA and FQGTGA. CDR3 size: 14 residues. The CDR3 nucleotides are TGTGCCAGCCGCTGGGAGTTAGCCAAAAACATTCAGTACTTC. It translates to CASRWELAKNIQYF.

This clonotype turned up a few times. The J gene is TRBJ2-5, the V gene TRBV10-3; D is undetermined. This CDR3 contains 13 residues. CDR1 ENHRY and CDR2 SYGVKD come from the germline V gene. The V and J ends lost 6 bases and 1 base respectively, with 9 bases between them. In DNA form, the CDR3 reads TGTGCCATCAGCCTAGGGATCCAAGAGACCCAGTACTTC. Residues: CAISLGIQETQYF.

This clonotype has only a few counts. CDR3 nucleotide sequence: TGTGCCAGCGAGTATTGGGCCGCAGAGACCCAGTACTTC. Translated: CASEYWAAETQYF. This chain uses TRBV7-9 with TRBJ2-5; D is uncertain. CDR1 and CDR2 from the germline V gene are SEHNR and FQNEAQ (reference sequence). Trimming removed 8 bases from V and 4 bases from J, with 14 bases in between. The CDR3 runs to 13 residues.

This chain links TRBV28 with TRBJ2-7; 9 nucleotides agree with TRBD1. Germline V gene sequence: CDR1 MDHEN, CDR2 SYDVKM. The CDR3 loop spans 13 amino acids. V dropped 7 bases and J dropped 7; count of bases not matched to a gene: 8. The CDR3 reads CASTTSTGGEQYF. In DNA, the CDR3 is TGTGCCAGCACCACCTCGACAGGGGGAGAGCAGTACTTC.